The 15 T cell receptor beta chains given below trace back to one sample, sequenced in a study of blood T cell repertoires in COVID-19. The assay was immunoSEQ multiplex PCR, and TCRdb's table has in-frame clones only and misses some. Of roughly 150,000 clones listed, roughly 80% are singletons. Sequencing was done on a sample of PBMCs or T cells enriched from blood (not recorded which). The receptors derive from a woman aged 40 to 50 with acute COVID-19.

The V gene is TRBV7-2, the J gene TRBJ2-7; 9 bases are shared with TRBD1. The germline V gene encodes CDR1 SGHTA and CDR2 FQGNSA. The CDR3 is 14 residues long. V lost 0 bases and J lost 11; bases outside the gene matches: 8. CDR3 sequence: CASSLAGQGNTEYF. In nucleotides, the CDR3 is TGTGCCAGCAGCTTAGCCGGACAGGGGAACACGGAGTACTTC.

The chain carries TRBV5-5 and TRBJ2-2; 12 bases agree with TRBD2. CDR1 is SGHKS, CDR2 YYEKEE, per germline (reference sequence). V shed 0 bases, J shed 7 bases, and the junction held 7 bases outside the gene matches. This CDR3 comprises 17 residues. CDR3: CASSLGTSGRLVGELFF. The DNA for the CDR3 is TGTGCCAGCAGCTTGGGAACTAGCGGGAGGTTGGTCGGGGAGCTGTTTTTT.

The CDR3 sequence is CASSVGIASHQETQYF. The CDR3 coding sequence is TGTGCCAGCAGTGTTGGGATAGCGTCCCACCAAGAGACCCAGTACTTC. The chain joins TRBV6-1 to TRBJ2-5; tentative D call: TRBD2 (5 bases). The CDR3 length is 16 residues. Germline CDR1 reads MNHNS; CDR2 reads SASEGT. The V and J ends lost 4 bases and 0 bases respectively, with 15 bases between them.

The rearrangement links TRBV4-1 to TRBJ1-1; 7 positions match TRBD1. CDR3 size: 14 residues. Germline lookup yields CDR1 MGHRA and CDR2 YSYEKL. Trimming took 5 bases from V and 7 from J; bases not matched to a gene: 10. CDR3 amino acids: CASSFGPGQSEAFF. Here the CDR3 DNA reads TGCGCCAGCAGCTTTGGGCCGGGACAGAGTGAAGCTTTCTTT.

This chain joins TRBV5-1 and TRBJ2-7, with a weak D call TRBD1 (5 bases). Trimming left V 0 bases short and J 3 bases short, with 16 bases between. CDR1 and CDR2 from the germline V gene are SGHRS and YFSETQ. The CDR3 has 16 residues. Here the CDR3 DNA reads TGCGCCAGCAGCTTGGCCAAAGGAGCAGGGTTCTACGAGCAGTACTTC. Translation gives CASSLAKGAGFYEQYF.

The V call is TRBV5-1, the J call TRBJ1-4; D might be TRBD1 (5 bases). Trimming shortened V by 0 bases and J by 7 bases, and 10 bases separated the two germline ends. CDR1 and CDR2 from the germline V gene are SGHRS and YFSETQ. The CDR3 extends over 14 amino acids. The CDR3, as DNA: TGCGCCAGCAGCTTGGCGGGGGGTAGTGAAAAACTGTTTTTT. Its protein product is CASSLAGGSEKLFF.

The rearrangement links TRBV19 to TRBJ1-4; 8 nucleotides match TRBD1. The CDR3 totals 16 residues. Trimming took 9 bases from V and 5 from J; bases not matched to a gene: 14. Germline V gene sequence: CDR1 LNHDA, CDR2 SQIVND (reference sequence). CDR3 in amino acids: CASRSPTGTGNEKLFF. The CDR3 DNA follows: TGTGCCAGCAGATCCCCTACCGGGACAGGCAATGAAAAACTGTTTTTT.

The chain recombines TRBV12-3 or TRBV12-4 with TRBJ2-2; D remains ambiguous. The CDR3 is made up of 11 amino acids. V was clipped by 10 bases and J by 6 bases, with 9 bases between them. The DNA of the CDR3 is TGTGCCACCGGTTCCGCCGGGGAGCTGTTTTTT. Protein: CATGSAGELFF.

The V gene is TRBV28, the J gene TRBJ2-3, with no clear D. Germline lookup yields CDR1 MDHEN and CDR2 SYDVKM. The CDR3 runs 14 residues. V was shortened by 3 bases and J by 7 bases, with 14 bases between the two germline ends. This CDR3 reads CASSLAVSTNTQYF. CDR3 nucleotide sequence: TGTGCCAGCAGTTTGGCGGTATCTACAAATACGCAGTATTTT.

The chain combines TRBV7-9 with TRBJ2-1; D possibly corresponds to TRBD1 (6 bases). V lost 3 bases and J 7 bases, leaving 16 bases between the germline ends. Germline CDR1 and CDR2: SEHNR and FQNEAQ (reference sequence). CDR3 length equals 15 residues. DNA of the CDR3: TGTGCCAGCAGCTTTGGGGGCATCGGTGGGAATGAGCAGTTCTTC. This encodes CASSFGGIGGNEQFF.

The chain links TRBV7-6 to TRBJ1-5; D not resolved. The CDR3 loop spans 13 amino acids. Germline CDR1 SGHVS, CDR2 FNYEAQ. V was clipped by 1 base and J by 6 bases, with 7 bases between them. Here the CDR3 reads CASSLESGQPQHF. Here the CDR3 DNA reads TGTGCCAGCAGCTTAGAGTCGGGTCAGCCCCAGCATTTT.

CDR3 amino acids: CASSLGQAGGSQQFF. Written as DNA, the CDR3 is TGTGCCAGCAGCCTGGGGCAAGCGGGAGGAAGTCAGCAGTTCTTC. The chain links TRBV5-4 to TRBJ2-1; 9 bases fit TRBD2. Germline CDR1 reads SGHNT; CDR2 reads YYREEE (reference sequence). J was trimmed by 11 bases and V by 4 bases; bases with no gene match: 13. The CDR3 is 15 amino acids.

About this clone: The identical CDR3 is also encoded by other nucleotide sequences in the sample. The genes are TRBV7-2 and TRBJ2-3; D remains unclear. Germline CDR1 reads SGHTA; CDR2 reads FQGNSA. V shed 3 bases and J shed 1 base, with 5 bases lying between them. This CDR3 region has 13 residues. This CDR3 reads CASSFTGTDTQYF. The CDR3 DNA sequence: TGTGCCAGCAGCTTCACTGGCACAGATACGCAGTATTTT.

The chain links TRBV6-1 to TRBJ2-2; D possibly corresponds to TRBD1 (5 bases). The CDR3 spans 17 residues. CDR1 and CDR2 (germline): MNHNS, SASEGT. Trimming took 0 bases from V and 3 from J, leaving 14 bases between them. The CDR3 sequence: CASSEAASGPYTGELFF. The CDR3 nucleotides are TGTGCCAGCAGTGAAGCGGCCTCAGGGCCGTACACCGGGGAGCTGTTTTTT.

The CDR3 loop reads CASSTEGQGVQYF. In nucleotides, the CDR3 is TGCGCCAGCAGTACGGAAGGACAGGGGGTGCAGTACTTC. The genes are TRBV5-1 and TRBJ2-7; 10 nucleotides match TRBD1. Trimming removed 5 bases from V and 9 bases from J; junction bases left unmatched: 8. The CDR3 extends over 13 amino acids. The germline V gene has CDR1 SGHRS and CDR2 YFSETQ.